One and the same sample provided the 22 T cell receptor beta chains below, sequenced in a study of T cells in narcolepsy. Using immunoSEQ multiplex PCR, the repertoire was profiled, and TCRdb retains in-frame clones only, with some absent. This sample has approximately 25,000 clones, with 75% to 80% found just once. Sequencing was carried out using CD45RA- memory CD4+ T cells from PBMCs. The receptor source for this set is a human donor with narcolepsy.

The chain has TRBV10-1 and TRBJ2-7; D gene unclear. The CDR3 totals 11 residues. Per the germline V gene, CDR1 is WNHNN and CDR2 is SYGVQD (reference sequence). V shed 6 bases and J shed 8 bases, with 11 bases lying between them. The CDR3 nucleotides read TGCGCCAGCAGCGCCGCACAGCAGCAGTACTTC. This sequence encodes CASSAAQQQYF.

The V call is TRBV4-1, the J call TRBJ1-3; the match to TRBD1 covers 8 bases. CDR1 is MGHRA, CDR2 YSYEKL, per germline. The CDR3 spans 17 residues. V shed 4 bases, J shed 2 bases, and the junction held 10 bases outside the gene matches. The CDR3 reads CASSPRTGFAAGNTIYF. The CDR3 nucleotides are TGCGCCAGCAGCCCTCGGACAGGGTTTGCAGCTGGAAACACCATATATTTT.

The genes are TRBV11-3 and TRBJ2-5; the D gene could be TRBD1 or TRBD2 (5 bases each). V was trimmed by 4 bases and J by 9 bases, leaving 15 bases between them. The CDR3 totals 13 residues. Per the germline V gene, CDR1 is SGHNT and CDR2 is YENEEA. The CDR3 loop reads CASSWETGTAQYF. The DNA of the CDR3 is TGTGCCAGCAGCTGGGAGACCGGGACGGCCCAGTACTTC.

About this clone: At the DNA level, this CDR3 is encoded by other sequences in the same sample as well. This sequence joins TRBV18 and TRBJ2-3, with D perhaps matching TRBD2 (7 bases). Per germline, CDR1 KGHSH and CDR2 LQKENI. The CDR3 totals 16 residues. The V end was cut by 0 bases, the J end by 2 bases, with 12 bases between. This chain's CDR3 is CASSPPGGGATDTQYF. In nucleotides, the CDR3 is TGTGCCAGCTCACCACCAGGAGGGGGGGCCACAGATACGCAGTATTTT.

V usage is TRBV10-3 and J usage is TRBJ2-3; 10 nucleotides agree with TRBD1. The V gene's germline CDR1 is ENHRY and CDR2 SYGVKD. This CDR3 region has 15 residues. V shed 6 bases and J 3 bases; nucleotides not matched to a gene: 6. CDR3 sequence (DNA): TGTGCCATCAGCGCGACAGGGGGCGCGACAGATACGCAGTATTTT. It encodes CAISATGGATDTQYF.

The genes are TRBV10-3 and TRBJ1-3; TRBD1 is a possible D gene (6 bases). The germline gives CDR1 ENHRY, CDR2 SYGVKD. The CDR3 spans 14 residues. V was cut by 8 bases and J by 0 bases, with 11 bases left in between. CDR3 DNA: TGTGCCATCGGAACAGGGAGCTCTGGAAACACCATATATTTT. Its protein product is CAIGTGSSGNTIYF.

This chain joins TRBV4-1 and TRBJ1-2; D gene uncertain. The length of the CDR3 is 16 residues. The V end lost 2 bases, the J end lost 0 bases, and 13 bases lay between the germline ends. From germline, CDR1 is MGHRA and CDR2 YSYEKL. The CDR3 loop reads CASSQTTTGANYGYTF. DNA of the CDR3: TGCGCCAGCAGCCAAACGACCACCGGAGCTAACTATGGCTACACCTTC.

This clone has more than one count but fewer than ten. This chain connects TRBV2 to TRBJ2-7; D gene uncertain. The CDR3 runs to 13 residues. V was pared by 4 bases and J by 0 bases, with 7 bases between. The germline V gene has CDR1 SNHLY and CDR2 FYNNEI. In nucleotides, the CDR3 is TGTGCCAGCAGTGGTCAGCGCTCCTACGAGCAGTACTTC. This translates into CASSGQRSYEQYF. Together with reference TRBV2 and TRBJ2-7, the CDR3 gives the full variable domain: EPEVTQTPSHQVTQMGQEVILRCVPISNHLYFYWYRQILGQKVEFLVSFYNNEISEKSEIFDDQFSVERPDGSNFTLKIRSTKLEDSAMYFCASSGQRSYEQYFGPGTRLTVT.

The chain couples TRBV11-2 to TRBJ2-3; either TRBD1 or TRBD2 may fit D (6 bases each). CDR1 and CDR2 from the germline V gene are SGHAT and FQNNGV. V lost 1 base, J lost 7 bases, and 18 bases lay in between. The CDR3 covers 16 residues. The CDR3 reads CASSLGARGRGNTQYF. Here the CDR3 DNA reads TGTGCCAGCAGCTTAGGAGCCAGGGGCCGCGGGAATACGCAGTATTTT.

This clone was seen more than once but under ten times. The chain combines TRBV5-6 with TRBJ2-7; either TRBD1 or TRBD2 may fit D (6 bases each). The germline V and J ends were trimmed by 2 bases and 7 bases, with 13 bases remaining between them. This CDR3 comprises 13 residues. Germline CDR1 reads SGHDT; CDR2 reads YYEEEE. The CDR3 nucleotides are TGTGCCAGCAGCTTCGGGGGCTCGAGGGAGCAGTACTTC. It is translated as CASSFGGSREQYF.

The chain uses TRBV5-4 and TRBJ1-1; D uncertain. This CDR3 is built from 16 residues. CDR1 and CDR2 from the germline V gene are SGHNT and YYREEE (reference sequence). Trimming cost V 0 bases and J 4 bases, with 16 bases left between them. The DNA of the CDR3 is TGTGCCAGCAGCTTGGCGCGTTTCGGGTCCAGCACTGAAGCTTTCTTT. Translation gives CASSLARFGSSTEAFF.

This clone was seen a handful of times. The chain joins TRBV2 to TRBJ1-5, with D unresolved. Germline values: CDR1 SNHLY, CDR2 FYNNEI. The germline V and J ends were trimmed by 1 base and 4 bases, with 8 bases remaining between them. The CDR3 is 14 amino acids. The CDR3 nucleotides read TGTGCCAGCAGTGAAGGGGAAATTAATCAGCCCCAGCATTTT. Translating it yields CASSEGEINQPQHF.

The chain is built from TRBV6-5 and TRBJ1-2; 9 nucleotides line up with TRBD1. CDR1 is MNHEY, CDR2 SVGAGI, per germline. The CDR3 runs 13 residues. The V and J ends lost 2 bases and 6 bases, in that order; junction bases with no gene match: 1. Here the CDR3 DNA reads TGTGCCAGCAGTTACCGACAGGGGGATGGCTACACCTTC. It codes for CASSYRQGDGYTF.

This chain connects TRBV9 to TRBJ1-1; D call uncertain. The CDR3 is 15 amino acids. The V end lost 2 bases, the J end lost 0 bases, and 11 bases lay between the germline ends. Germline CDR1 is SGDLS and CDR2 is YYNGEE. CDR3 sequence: CASSVNAEMNTEAFF. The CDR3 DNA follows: TGTGCCAGCAGCGTTAACGCCGAGATGAACACTGAAGCTTTCTTT.

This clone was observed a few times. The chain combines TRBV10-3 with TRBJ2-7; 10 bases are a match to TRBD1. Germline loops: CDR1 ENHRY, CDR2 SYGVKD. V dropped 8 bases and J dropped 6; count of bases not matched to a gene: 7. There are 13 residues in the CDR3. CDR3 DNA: TGTGCCATCCTGGGACAGGGGATGCGCGAGCAGTACTTC. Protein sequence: CAILGQGMREQYF.

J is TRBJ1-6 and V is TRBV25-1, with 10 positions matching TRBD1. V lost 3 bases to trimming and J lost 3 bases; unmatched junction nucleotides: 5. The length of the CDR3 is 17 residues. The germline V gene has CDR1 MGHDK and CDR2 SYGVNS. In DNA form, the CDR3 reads TGTGCCAGCAGTGACCCCGGGACAGGGGTCTATAATTCACCCCTCCACTTT. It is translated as CASSDPGTGVYNSPLHF.

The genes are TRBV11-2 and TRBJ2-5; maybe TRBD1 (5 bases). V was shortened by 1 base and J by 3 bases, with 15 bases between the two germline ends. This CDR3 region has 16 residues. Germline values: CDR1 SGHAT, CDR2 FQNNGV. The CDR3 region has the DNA TGTGCCAGCAGCTTAGTAACAGGTTCCCCAGAAGAGACCCAGTACTTC. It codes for CASSLVTGSPEETQYF.

For the CDR3, the DNA is TGCGCCAGCAGCTTGGGAATAGGCAATGAGCAGTTCTTC. The encoded protein is CASSLGIGNEQFF. V usage is TRBV5-1 and J usage is TRBJ2-1; D is unresolved. The germline V gene has CDR1 SGHRS and CDR2 YFSETQ. The length of the CDR3 is 13 residues. With 0 bases removed from V and 6 bases from J, the gap between germline ends came to 7 bases.

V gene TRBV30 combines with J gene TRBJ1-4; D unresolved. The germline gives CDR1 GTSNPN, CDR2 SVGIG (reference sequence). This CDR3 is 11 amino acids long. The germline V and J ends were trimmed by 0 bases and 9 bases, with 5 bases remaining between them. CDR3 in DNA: TGTGCCTGGAGTGTACAAAAAAAACTGTTTTTT. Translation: CAWSVQKKLFF.

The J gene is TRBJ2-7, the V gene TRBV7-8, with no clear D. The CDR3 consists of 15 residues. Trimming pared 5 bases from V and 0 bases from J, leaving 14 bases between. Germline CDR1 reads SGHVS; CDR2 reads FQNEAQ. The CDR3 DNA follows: TGTGCCAGCAGCCCCCGGCGGCAAAGCTCCTACGAGCAGTACTTC. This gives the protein CASSPRRQSSYEQYF.

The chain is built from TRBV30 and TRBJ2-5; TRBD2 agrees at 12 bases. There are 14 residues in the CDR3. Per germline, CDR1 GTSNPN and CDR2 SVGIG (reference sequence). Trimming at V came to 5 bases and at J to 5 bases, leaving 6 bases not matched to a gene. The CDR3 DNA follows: TGTGCCTGGGCACTAGCGGGGGGAACGGAGACCCAGTACTTC. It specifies CAWALAGGTETQYF.

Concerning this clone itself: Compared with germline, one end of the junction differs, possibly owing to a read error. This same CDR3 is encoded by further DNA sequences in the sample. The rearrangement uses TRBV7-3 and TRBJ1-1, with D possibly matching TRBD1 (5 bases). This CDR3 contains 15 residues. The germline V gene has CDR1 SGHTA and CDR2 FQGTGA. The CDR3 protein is CASSLQGGMNTEAFF. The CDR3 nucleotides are TGCGCCAGCAGCTTGCAGGGTGGGATGAACACTGAAGCTTTCTTT.